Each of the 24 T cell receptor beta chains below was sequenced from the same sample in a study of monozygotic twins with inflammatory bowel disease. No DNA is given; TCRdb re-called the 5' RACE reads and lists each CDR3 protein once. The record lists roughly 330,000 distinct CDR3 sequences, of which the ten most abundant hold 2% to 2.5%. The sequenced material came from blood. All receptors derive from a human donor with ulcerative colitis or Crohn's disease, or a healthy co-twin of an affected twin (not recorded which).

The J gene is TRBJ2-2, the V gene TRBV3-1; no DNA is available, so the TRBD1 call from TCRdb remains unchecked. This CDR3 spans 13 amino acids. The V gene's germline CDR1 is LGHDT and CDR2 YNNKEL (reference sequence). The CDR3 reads CASSQAGARELFF.

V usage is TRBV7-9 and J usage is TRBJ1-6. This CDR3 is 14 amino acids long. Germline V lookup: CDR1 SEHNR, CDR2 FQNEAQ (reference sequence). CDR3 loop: CASSSGGYNSPLHF.

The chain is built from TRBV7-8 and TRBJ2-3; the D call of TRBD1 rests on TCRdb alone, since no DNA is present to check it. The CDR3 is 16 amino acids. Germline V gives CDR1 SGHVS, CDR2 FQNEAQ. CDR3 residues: CASSSLGTGVEDTQYF.

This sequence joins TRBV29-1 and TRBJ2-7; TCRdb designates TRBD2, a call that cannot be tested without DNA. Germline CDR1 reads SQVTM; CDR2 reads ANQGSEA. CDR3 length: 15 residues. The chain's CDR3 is CSVGGLAGPLYEQYF.

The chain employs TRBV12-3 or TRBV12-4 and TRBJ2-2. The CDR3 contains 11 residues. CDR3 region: CASSVIGELFF.

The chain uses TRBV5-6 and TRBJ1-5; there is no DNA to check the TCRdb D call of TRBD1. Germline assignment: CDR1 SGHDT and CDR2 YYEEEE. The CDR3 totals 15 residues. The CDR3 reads CASSPSTRGNQPQHF.

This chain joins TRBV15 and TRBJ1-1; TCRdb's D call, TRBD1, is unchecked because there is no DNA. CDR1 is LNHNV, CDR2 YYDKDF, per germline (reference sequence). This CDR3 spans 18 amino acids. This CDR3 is CATSRDYSPLGASTEAFF.

This CDR3 is CASSFQQGKQETQYF. The rearrangement links TRBV12-3 or TRBV12-4 to TRBJ2-5; TCRdb's assignment of TRBD1 cannot be checked, as there is no DNA. The CDR3 spans 15 residues.

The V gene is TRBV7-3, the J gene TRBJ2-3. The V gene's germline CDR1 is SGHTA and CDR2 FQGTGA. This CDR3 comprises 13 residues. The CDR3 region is CASSHTNTDTQYF.

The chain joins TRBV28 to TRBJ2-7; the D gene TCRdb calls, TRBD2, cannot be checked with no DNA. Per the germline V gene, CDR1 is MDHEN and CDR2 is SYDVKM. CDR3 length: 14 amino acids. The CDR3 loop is CASSLGLARYEQYF.

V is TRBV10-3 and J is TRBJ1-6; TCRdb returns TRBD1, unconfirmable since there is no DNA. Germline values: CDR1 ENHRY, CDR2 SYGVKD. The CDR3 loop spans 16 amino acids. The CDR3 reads CAISESGGQNNSPLHF.

CDR3 residues: CASSSGGIYGYTF. This rearrangement joins TRBV12-3 or TRBV12-4 to TRBJ1-2. This CDR3 spans 13 amino acids.

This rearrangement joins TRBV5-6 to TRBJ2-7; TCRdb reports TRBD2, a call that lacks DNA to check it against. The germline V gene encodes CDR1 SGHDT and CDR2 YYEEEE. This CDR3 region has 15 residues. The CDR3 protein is CASSATQRGDYEQYF.

The CDR3 region is CASSLMGYGKNNEQFF. The rearrangement uses TRBV11-2 and TRBJ2-1. The germline V gene encodes CDR1 SGHAT and CDR2 FQNNGV. The CDR3 totals 16 residues.

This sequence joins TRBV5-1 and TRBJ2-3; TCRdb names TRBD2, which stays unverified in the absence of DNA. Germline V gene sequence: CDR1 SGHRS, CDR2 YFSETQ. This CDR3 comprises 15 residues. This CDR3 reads CASSLASRGSDTQYF.

This CDR3 is CSARALNRGGYGYTF. The V call is TRBV20-1, the J call TRBJ1-2; checking the TCRdb D call of TRBD1 is not possible without DNA. CDR3 size: 15 residues. CDR1 and CDR2 (germline): DFQATT, SNEGSKA (reference sequence).

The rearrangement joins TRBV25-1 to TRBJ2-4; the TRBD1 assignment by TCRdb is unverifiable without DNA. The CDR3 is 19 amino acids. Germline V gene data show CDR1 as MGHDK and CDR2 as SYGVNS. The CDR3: CASTASGSMGYLAKNIQYF. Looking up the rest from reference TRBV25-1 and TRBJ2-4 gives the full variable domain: EADIYQTPRYLVIGTGKKITLECSQTMGHDKMYWYQQDPGMELHLIHYSYGVNSTEKGDLSSESTVSRIRTEHFPLTLESARPSHTSQYLCASTASGSMGYLAKNIQYFGAGTRLSVL.

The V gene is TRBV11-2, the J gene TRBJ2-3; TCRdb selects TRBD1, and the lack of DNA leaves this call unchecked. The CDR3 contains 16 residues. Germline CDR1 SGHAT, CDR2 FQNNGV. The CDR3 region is CASSKRQSSSTDTQYF.

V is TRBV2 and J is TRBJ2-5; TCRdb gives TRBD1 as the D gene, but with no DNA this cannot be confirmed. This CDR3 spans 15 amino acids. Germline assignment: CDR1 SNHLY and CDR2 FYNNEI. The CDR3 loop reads CASRRGQSSQETQYF.

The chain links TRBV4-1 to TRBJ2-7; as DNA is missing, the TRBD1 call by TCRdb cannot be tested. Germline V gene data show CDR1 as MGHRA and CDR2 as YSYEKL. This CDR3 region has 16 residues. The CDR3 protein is CASSQGKGANNYEQYF.

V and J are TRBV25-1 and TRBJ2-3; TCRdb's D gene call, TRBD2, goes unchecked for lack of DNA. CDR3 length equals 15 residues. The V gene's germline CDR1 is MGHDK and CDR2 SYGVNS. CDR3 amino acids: CASSYSGGAYDTQYF.

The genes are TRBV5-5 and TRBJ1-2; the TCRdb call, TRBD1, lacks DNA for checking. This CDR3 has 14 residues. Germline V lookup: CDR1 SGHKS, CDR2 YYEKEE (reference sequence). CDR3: CASSLLLGAGGYTF.

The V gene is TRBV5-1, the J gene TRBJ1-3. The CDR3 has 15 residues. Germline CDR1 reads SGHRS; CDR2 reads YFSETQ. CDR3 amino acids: CASSLAAGSGNTIYF.

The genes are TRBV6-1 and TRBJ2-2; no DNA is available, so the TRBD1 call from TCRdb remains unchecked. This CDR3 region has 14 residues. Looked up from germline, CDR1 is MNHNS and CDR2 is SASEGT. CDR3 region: CASRGDGNTGELFF.